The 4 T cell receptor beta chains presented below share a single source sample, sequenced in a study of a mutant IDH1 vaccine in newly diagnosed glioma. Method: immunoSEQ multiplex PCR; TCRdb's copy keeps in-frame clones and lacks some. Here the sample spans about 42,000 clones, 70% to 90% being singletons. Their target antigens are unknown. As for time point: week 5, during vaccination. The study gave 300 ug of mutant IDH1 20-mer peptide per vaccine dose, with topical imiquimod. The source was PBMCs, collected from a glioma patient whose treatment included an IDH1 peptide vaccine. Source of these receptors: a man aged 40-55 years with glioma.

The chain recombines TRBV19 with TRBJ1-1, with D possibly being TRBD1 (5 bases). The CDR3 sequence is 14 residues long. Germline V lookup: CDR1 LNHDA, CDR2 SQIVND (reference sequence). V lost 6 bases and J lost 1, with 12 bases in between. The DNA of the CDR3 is TGTGCCAGTAGCTTATTCACAGGGAACACTGAAGCTTTCTTT. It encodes CASSLFTGNTEAFF.

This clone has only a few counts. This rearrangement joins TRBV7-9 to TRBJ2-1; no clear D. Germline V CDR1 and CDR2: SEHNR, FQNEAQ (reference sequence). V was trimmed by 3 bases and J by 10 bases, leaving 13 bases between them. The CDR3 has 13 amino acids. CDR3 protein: CASSFLSGQEQFF. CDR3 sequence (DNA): TGTGCCAGCAGCTTTCTTTCCGGGCAGGAGCAGTTCTTC.

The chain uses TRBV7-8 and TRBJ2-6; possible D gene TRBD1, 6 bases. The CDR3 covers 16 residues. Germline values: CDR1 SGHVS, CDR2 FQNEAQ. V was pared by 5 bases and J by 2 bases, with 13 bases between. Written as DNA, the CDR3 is TGTGCCAGCAGCCTCAGGGGTATCGCTGGGGCCAACGTCCTGACTTTC. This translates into CASSLRGIAGANVLTF.

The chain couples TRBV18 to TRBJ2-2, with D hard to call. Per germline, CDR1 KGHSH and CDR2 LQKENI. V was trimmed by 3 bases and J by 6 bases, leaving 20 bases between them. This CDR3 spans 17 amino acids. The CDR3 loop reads CASSPLWTSNRPGELFF. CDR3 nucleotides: TGTGCCAGCTCACCCCTGTGGACCTCTAATCGCCCCGGGGAGCTGTTTTTT. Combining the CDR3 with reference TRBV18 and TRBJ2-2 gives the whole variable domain NAGVMQNPRHLVRRRGQEARLRCSPMKGHSHVYWYRQLPEEGLKFMVYLQKENIIDESGMPKERFSAEFPKEGPSILRIQQVVRGDSAAYFCASSPLWTSNRPGELFFGEGSRLTVL.